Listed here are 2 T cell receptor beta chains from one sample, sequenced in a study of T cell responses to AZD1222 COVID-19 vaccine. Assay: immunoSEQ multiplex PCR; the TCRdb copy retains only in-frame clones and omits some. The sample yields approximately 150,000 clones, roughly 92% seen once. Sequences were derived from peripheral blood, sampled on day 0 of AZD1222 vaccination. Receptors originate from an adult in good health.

CDR3 loop: CASSPAPGESTGELFF. The CDR3 region has the DNA TGTGCCAGCAGCCCAGCCCCGGGAGAGTCAACCGGGGAGCTGTTTTTT. This chain connects TRBV9 to TRBJ2-2; D may be TRBD2 (6 bases). CDR1 is SGDLS, CDR2 YYNGEE, per germline. There are 16 residues in the CDR3. V was cut by 4 bases and J by 5 bases, with 18 bases left in between.

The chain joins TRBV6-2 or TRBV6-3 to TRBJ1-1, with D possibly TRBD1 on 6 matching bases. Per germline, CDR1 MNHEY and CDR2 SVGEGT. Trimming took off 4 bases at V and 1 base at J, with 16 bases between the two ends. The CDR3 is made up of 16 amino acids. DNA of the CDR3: TGTGCCAGCAGTTTGGGGACCGGGACAAAGAACACTGAAGCTTTCTTT. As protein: CASSLGTGTKNTEAFF.